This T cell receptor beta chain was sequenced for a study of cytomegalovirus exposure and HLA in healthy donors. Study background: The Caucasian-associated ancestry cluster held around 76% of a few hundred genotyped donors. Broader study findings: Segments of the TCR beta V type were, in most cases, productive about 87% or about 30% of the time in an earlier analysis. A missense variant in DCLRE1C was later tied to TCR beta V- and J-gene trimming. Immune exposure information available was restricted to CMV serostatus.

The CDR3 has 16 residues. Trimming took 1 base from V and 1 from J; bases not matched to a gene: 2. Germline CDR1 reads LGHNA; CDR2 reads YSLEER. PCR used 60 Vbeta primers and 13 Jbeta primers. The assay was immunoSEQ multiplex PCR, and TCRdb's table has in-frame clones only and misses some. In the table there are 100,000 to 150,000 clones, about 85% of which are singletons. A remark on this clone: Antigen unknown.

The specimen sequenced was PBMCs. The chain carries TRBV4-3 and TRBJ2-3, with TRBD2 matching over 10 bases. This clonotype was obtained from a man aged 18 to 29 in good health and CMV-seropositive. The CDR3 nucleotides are TGCGCCAGCAGCCAAGCTACTAGCGGGGGCACAGATACGCAGTATTTT. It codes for CASSQATSGGTDTQYF.